This T cell receptor beta chain was found in a study of CD8 T cells in Susac syndrome. Study-wide results and limits: The authors acknowledged that the study's TCR sequencing and HLA analysis involved relatively few individuals.

After extraction with the RNeasy kit, roughly 0.45 to 1 ug of the RNA was reverse transcribed using random hexamers. Using its own MiXCR run on the immunoSEQ multiplex PCR reads, TCRdb lists one record per CDR3 protein. The table records roughly 200,000 distinct CDR3 sequences, around 94% of them present only once. The germline CDR1 and CDR2 sequences are GTSNPN and SVGIG (reference sequence). Trimming cost V 0 bases and J 5 bases; bases outside gene matches: 9. The CDR3 totals 16 residues. As regards this clonotype: Its specificity is not known.

This chain uses TRBV30 with TRBJ2-5; 10 bases line up with TRBD2. This receptor was identified in a human donor with Susac syndrome. Sequences were obtained from CD4+ T cells from PBMCs. CDR3 in DNA: TGTGCCTGGAGTGTCGAGCGGGGGGGCCTTATGGAGACCCAGTACTTC. It encodes CAWSVERGGLMETQYF.